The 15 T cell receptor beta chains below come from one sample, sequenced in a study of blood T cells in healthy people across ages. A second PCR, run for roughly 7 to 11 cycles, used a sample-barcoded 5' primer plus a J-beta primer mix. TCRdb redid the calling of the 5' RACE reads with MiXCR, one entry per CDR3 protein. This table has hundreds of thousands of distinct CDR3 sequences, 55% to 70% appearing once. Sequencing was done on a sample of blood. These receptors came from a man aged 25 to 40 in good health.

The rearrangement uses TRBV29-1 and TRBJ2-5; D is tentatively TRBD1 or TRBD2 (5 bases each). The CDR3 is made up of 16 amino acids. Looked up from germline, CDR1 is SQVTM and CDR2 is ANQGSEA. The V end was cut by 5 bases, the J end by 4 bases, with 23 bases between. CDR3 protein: CSVNPSTGTLGETQYF. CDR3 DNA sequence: TGCAGCGTTAACCCCTCGACCGGGACCCTGGGAGAGACCCAGTACTTC.

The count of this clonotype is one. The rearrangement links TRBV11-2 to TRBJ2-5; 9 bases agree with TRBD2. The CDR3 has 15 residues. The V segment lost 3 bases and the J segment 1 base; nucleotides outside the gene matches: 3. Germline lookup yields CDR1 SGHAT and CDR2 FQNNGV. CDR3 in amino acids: CASSFASGVQETQYF. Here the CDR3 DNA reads TGTGCCAGCAGCTTCGCTAGCGGGGTCCAAGAGACCCAGTACTTC.

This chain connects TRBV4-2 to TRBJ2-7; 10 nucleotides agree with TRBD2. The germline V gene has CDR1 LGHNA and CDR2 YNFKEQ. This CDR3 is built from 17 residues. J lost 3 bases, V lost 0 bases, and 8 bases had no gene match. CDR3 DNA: TGTGCCAGCAGCCAAGATAGGCTGGCTAGCGGGGGCTACGAGCAGTACTTC. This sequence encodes CASSQDRLASGGYEQYF.

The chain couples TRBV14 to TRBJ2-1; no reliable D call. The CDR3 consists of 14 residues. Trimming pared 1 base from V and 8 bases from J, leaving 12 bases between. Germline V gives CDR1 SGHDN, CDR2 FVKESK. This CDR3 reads CASSQARLRDEQFF. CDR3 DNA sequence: TGTGCCAGCAGCCAAGCCCGTCTACGGGATGAGCAGTTCTTC.

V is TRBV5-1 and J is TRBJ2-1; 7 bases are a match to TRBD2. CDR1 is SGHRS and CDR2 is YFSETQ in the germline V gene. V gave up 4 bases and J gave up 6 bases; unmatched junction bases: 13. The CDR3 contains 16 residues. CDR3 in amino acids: CASSQRRDYLGNEQFF. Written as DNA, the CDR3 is TGCGCCAGCAGCCAAAGGAGGGACTACCTGGGCAATGAGCAGTTCTTC.

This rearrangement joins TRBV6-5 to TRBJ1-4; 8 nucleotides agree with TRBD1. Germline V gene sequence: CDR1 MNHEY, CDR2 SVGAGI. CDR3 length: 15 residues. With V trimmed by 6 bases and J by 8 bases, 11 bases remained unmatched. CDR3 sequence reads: CASRTIGQGDEKLFF. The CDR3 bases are TGTGCCAGCAGAACAATCGGACAGGGCGACGAAAAACTGTTTTTT.

The CDR3 spells CATSRDGASTDTQYF. The DNA for the CDR3 is TGTGCCACCAGCAGAGATGGGGCAAGCACAGATACGCAGTATTTT. The chain is built from TRBV15 and TRBJ2-3, with D maybe TRBD1 (5 bases). V dropped 0 bases and J dropped 0 bases, with 7 bases sitting between them. This CDR3 contains 15 residues. CDR1 and CDR2 from the germline V gene are LNHNV and YYDKDF (reference sequence). The full variable domain, completed using reference TRBV15 and TRBJ2-3, is DAMVIQNPRYQVTQFGKPVTLSCSQTLNHNVMYWYQQKSSQAPKLLFHYYDKDFNNEADTPDNFQSRRPNTSFCFLDIRSPGLGDTAMYLCATSRDGASTDTQYFGPGTRLTVL.

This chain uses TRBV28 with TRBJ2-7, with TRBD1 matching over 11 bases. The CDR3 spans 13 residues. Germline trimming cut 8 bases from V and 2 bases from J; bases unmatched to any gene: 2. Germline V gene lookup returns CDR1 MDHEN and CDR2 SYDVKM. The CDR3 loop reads CASGQGAPYEQYF. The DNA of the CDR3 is TGTGCCAGCGGACAGGGGGCACCCTACGAGCAGTACTTC.

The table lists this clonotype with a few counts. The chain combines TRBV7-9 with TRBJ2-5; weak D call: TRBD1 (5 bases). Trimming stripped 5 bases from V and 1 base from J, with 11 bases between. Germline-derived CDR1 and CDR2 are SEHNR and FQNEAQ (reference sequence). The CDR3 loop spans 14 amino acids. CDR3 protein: CASSPSRVQETQYF. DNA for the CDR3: TGTGCCAGCAGCCCCAGCAGGGTCCAAGAGACCCAGTACTTC.

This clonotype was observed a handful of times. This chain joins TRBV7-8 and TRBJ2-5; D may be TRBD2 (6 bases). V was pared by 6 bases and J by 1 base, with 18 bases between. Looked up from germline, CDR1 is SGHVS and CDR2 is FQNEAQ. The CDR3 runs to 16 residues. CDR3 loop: CASSLRDMGLQETQYF. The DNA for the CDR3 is TGTGCCAGCAGTTTGCGGGATATGGGGCTCCAAGAGACCCAGTACTTC.

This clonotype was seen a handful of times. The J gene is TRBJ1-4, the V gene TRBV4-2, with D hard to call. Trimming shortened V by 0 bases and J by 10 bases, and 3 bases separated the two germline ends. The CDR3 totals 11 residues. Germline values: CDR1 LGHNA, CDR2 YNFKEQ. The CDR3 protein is CASSQDRKLFF. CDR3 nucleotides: TGTGCCAGCAGCCAAGACCGAAAACTGTTTTTT.

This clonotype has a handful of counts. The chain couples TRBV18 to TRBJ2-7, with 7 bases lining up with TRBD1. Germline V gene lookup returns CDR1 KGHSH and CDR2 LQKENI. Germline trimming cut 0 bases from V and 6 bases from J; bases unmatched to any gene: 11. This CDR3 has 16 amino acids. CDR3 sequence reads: CASSPPAATGIGEQYF. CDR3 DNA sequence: TGTGCCAGCTCACCACCGGCCGCGACAGGGATAGGCGAGCAGTACTTC.

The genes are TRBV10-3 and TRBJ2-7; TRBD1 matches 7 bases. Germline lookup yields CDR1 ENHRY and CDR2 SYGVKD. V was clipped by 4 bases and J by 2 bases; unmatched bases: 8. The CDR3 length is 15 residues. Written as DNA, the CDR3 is TGTGCCATCAGTGGGGAGACAGGGAAGGCCTACGAGCAGTACTTC. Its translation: CAISGETGKAYEQYF.

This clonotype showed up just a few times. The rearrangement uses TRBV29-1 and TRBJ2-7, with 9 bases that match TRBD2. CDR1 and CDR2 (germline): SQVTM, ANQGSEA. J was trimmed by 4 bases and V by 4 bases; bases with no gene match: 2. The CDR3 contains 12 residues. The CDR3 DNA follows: TGCAGCGTTGCCCTAGCGGGATACGAGCAGTACTTC. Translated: CSVALAGYEQYF.

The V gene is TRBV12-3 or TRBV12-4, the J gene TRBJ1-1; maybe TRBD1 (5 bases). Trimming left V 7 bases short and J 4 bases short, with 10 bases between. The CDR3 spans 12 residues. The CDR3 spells CASIREGTEAFF. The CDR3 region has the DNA TGTGCCAGCATCAGGGAGGGCACTGAAGCTTTCTTT.